The 9 T cell receptor beta chains below were found in one sample sequenced in a study of shared clonotypes between healthy human individuals (dated by TCRdb to 2018 to 2020). Library preparation used the immunoSEQ multiplex PCR assay. The immuneACCESS repertoire file appears here via TCRdb, limited to in-frame rearrangements. These files lack a portion of the clones; in checked studies, under half of the deficit traces to unresolved V genes, and the cause of the others is not known. Recorded for this sample are fewer than 3 million clones; 85% to 95% of them occurred a single time. Roughly 0.34% of the sample comes from the top ten. Sequenced input: naive CD4+ T cells from PBMCs. Explained via the paper, the cell subset or site label denotes: CD45RA+ positively selected. These receptors were taken from a man aged 18 to 35 in good health. Some clones in this sample may be carry-over from other donors' samples.

The chain couples TRBV6-4 to TRBJ2-7; D gene uncertain. Germline V gene sequence: CDR1 MRHNA, CDR2 SNTAGT. CDR3 length: 15 amino acids. V was trimmed by 0 bases and J by 6 bases, leaving 15 bases between them. CDR3 region: CASSDSGKVRGEQYF. For the CDR3, the DNA is TGTGCCAGCAGTGACTCTGGCAAGGTTCGTGGCGAGCAGTACTTC.

This chain connects TRBV7-2 to TRBJ2-4, with TRBD2 as a possible D gene (6 bases). The ends were cut back, 5 bases at V and 8 bases at J, with 19 bases in the middle. Germline V CDR1 and CDR2: SGHTA, FQGNSA. The CDR3 has 15 residues. The CDR3 reads CASSPGTYRADIQYF. The CDR3, as DNA: TGTGCCAGCAGCCCTGGGACTTACCGGGCAGACATTCAGTACTTC. The full variable domain, completed using reference TRBV7-2 and TRBJ2-4, is GAGVSQSPSNKVTEKGKDVELRCDPISGHTALYWYRQSLGQGLEFLIYFQGNSAPDKSGLPSDRFSAERTGGSVSTLTIQRTQQEDSAVYLCASSPGTYRADIQYFGAGTRLSVL.

This clone has only one observation. The chain employs TRBV6-6 and TRBJ2-3; 9 bases agree with TRBD2. V lost 4 bases, J lost 4 bases, and 9 bases stayed unmatched. This CDR3 is 16 amino acids long. Per the germline V gene, CDR1 is MNHNY and CDR2 is SVGAGI (reference sequence). The CDR3 nucleotides read TGTGCCAGCAGTTCCTCTGCTAGCGGGAAACCAGATACGCAGTATTTT. As protein: CASSSSASGKPDTQYF.

Remarks on this clone: One end of the junction is discordant with germline, which a read error may explain. This rearrangement joins TRBV27 to TRBJ2-7; TRBD1 aligns across 9 bases. CDR1 is MNHEY, CDR2 SMNVEV, per germline (reference sequence). The CDR3 loop spans 12 amino acids. CDR3: CASSSHRDREHF. DNA for the CDR3: TGTGCCAGCAGTTCTCACCGGGACAGGGAGCACTTC.

The chain has TRBV5-1 and TRBJ2-2; either TRBD1 or TRBD2 may fit D (5 bases each). The germline CDR1 and CDR2 sequences are SGHRS and YFSETQ. V lost 7 bases and J lost 1, with 14 bases in between. This CDR3 is 15 amino acids long. CDR3 protein: CASLSGAENTGELFF. CDR3 sequence (DNA): TGCGCCAGCCTCTCCGGGGCCGAGAACACCGGGGAGCTGTTTTTT.

The chain carries TRBV6-5 and TRBJ2-7; 7 positions agree with TRBD1. The CDR3 covers 13 residues. Germline CDR1 reads MNHEY; CDR2 reads SVGAGI. The V and J ends lost 5 bases and 6 bases, in that order; junction bases with no gene match: 7. The DNA of the CDR3 is TGTGCCAGCAGTAGGACAGGCCTCGCCGAGCAGTACTTC. Protein: CASSRTGLAEQYF.

The chain recombines TRBV10-3 with TRBJ1-5, with 10 bases lining up with TRBD1. J gave up 2 bases and V 4 bases, and 2 bases lay outside the gene matches. Germline CDR1 is ENHRY and CDR2 is SYGVKD. The CDR3 sequence is 15 residues long. The CDR3 is CAISGTGGRNQPQHF. CDR3 bases: TGTGCCATCAGTGGGACAGGGGGTCGCAATCAGCCCCAGCATTTT.

V usage is TRBV29-1 and J usage is TRBJ1-1; a possible D gene is TRBD1 (6 bases). V lost 6 bases and J lost 5, with 16 bases in between. This CDR3 has 13 residues. Germline CDR1 reads SQVTM; CDR2 reads ANQGSEA. CDR3 loop: CSVTRGSETEAFF. The CDR3 nucleotides are TGCAGCGTAACTAGGGGGAGTGAGACTGAAGCTTTCTTT.

This clone was counted only a few times. V gene TRBV30 combines with J gene TRBJ1-1, with unresolved D. The CDR3 is 13 residues long. V lost 0 bases and J lost 2, with 7 bases in between. Germline V lookup: CDR1 GTSNPN, CDR2 SVGIG (reference sequence). This chain's CDR3 is CAWSVRDNTEAFF. CDR3 DNA: TGTGCCTGGAGTGTACGCGACAACACTGAAGCTTTCTTT.